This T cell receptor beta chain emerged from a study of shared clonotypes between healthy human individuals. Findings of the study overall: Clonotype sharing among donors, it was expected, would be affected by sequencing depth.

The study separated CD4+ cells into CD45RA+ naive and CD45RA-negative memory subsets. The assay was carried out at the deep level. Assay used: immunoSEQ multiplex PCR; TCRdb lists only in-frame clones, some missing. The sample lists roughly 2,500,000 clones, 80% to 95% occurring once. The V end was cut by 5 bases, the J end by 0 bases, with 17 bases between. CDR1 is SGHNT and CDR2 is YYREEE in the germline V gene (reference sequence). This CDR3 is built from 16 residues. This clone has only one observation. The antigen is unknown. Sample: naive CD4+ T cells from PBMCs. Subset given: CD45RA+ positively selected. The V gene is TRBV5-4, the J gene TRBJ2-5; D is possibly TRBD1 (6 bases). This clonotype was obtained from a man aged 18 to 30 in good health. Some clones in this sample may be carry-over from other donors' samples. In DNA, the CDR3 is TGTGCCAGCAGGAATATATTCCGGGACAACCAAGAGACCCAGTACTTC. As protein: CASRNIFRDNQETQYF.